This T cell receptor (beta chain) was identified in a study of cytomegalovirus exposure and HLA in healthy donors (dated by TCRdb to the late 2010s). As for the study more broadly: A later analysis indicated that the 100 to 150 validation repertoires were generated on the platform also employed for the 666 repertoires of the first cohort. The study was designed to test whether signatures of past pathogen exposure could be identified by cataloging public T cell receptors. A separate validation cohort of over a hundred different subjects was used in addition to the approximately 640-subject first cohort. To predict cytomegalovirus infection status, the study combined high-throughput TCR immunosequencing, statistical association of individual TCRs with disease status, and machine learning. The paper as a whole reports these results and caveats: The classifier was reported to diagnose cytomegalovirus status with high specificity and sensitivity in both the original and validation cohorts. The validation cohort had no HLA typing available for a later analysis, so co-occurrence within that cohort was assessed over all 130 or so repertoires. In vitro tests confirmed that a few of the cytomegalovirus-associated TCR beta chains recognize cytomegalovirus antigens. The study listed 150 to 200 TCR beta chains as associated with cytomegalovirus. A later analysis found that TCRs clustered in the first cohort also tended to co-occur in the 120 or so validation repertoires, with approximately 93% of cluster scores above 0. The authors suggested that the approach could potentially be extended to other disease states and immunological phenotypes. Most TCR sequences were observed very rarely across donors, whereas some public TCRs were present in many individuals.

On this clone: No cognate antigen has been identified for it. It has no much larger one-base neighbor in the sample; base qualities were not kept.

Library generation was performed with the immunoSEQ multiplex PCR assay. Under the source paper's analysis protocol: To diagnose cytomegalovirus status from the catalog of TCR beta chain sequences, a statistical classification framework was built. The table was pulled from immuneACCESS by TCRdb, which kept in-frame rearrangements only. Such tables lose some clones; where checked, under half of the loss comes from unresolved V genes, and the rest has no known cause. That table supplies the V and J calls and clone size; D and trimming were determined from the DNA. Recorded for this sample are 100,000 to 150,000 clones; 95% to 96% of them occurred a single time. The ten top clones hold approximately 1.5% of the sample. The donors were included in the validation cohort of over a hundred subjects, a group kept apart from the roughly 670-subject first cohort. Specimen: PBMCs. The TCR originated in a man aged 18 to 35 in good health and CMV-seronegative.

CDR3 region: CASSWDYSGSTDTQYF. The sequence in DNA is TGTGCCAGCTCTTGGGACTACTCTGGGAGCACAGATACGCAGTATTTT. The chain uses TRBV28 and TRBJ2-3, and 7 junctional nucleotides match TRBD2. Trimming leaves V shorter by 8 bases and J shorter by 0 bases, with the junction holding 11 bases beyond the gene matches. The CDR3 runs 16 amino acids, cysteine and phenylalanine included. CDR3 DNA is the only sequence kept; it has 48 bases, read in frame from the first base. The germline V gene encodes CDR1 MDHEN and CDR2 SYDVKM.